The following is a TCR beta chain sequence with its context. In Seattle, patients joined the study during active infection and were tracked longitudinally. The data derive from a study of blood T cell repertoires in COVID-19. Study-wide background: Samples representing acute and convalescent COVID-19 were sourced from the United States, Italy and Spain. In each case, the material was cDNA or gDNA derived from T cells, B-cell-depleted T cells, or PBMCs.

Germline CDR1 and CDR2: SGDLS and YYNGEE. This CDR3 is 18 amino acids long. V gave up 0 bases and J gave up 3 bases; unmatched junction bases: 10. Authors' analysis steps: Amplification from reference gene primers served as the basis for estimated nucleated cell counts. Repertoires were generated with immunoSEQ multiplex PCR, while TCRdb's copy carries only in-frame clones and drops some. The V and J calls and the clone size are those of that table, but D and trimming were determined from the DNA. The table shows some 200,000 clones, with around nine tenths occurring only once. The chain joins TRBV9 to TRBJ2-3; 10 bases match TRBD2. Sequenced sample: peripheral blood. The TCR sequence derives from a woman between 65 and 79 years old with COVID-19, enrolled during active disease. For the CDR3, the DNA is TGTGCCAGCAGCGTAGCGGTAGCGGGAGGTCCCTTAACAGATACGCAGTATTTT. Protein product: CASSVAVAGGPLTDTQYF.